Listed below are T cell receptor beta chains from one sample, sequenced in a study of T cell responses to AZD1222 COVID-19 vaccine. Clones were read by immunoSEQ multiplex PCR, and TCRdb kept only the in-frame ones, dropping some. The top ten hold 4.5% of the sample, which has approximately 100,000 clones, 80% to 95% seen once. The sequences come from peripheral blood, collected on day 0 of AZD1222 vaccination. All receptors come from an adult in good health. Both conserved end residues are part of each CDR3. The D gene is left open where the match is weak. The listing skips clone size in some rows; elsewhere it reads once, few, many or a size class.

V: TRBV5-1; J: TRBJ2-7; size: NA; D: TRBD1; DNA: TGCGCCAGCAGCAACCGGACAGGGTGGTACGAGCAGTACTTC; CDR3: CASSNRTGWYEQYF
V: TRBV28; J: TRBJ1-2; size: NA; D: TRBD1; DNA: TGTGCCAGCAGTTTATTTACAGGGGGGTATGGCTACACCTTC; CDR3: CASSLFTGGYGYTF
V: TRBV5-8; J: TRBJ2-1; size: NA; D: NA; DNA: TGTGCCAGCAGCTCCCGGGGGCGGGGCGTCTCCTACAATGAGCAGTTCTTC; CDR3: CASSSRGRGVSYNEQFF
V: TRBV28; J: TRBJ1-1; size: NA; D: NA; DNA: TGTGCCAGCAGTTTCTCCGGGCCCCGGATAGCTTTCTTT; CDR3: CASSFSGPRIAFF
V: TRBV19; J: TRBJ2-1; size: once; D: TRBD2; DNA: TGTGCCAGTAGTACAGCGGGGGATTTTAATGAGCAGTTCTTC; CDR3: CASSTAGDFNEQFF
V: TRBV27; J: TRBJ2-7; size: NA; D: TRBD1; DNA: TGTGCCAGCTCTGACAGGGGCCACGAGCAGTACTTC; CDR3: CASSDRGHEQYF
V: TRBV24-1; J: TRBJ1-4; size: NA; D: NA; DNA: TGTGCCACCAGTGATATTAAGACGGGTAATGAAAAACTGTTTTTT; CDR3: CATSDIKTGNEKLFF
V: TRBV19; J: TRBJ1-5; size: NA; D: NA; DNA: TGTGCCAGTAGTATAGGGTTGGGCAATCAGCCCCAGCATTTT; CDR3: CASSIGLGNQPQHF
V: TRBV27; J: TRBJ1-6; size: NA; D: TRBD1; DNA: TGTGCCAGGCCCAAGACAGGGGTGGCTTCACCCCTCCACTTT; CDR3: CARPKTGVASPLHF
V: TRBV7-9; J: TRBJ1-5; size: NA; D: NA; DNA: TGTGCCAGCAGCGCCGGACAGACCGCCCAGCATTTT; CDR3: CASSAGQTAQHF
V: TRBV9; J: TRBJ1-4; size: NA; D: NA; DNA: TGTGCCAGCAGCGTAGGGCCGGCTGCTAATGAAAAACTGTTTTTT; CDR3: CASSVGPAANEKLFF
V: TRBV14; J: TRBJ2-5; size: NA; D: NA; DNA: TGTGCCAGCAGCCGCTCTCTGGGGCGGCAAGAGACCCAGTACTTC; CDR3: CASSRSLGRQETQYF
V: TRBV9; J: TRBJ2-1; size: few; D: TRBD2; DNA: TGTGCCAGCAGCCATAGCGGGGGGGCGTATAATGAGCAGTTCTTC; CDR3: CASSHSGGAYNEQFF
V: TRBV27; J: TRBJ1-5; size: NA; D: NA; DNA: TGTGCCAGCAGCCCCGGGGTGAAGAGCAATCAGCCCCAGCATTTT; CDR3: CASSPGVKSNQPQHF
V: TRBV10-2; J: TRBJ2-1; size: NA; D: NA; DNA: TGCGCCAGCAGCGACCAATCGACAGCCCGCAATGAGCAGTTCTTC; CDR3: CASSDQSTARNEQFF